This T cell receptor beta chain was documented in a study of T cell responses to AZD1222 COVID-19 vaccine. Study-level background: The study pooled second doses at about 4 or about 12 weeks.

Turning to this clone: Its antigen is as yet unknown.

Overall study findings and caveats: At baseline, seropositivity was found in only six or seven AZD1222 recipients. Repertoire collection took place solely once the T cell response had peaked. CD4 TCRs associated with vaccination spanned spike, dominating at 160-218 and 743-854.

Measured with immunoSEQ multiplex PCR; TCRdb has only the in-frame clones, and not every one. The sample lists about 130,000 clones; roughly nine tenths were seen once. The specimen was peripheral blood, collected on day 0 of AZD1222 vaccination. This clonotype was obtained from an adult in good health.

CDR3 nucleotides: TGTGCCAGCAGTGAAGCAGAGGGGTCGCCCACAGATACGCAGTATTTT. Its translation: CASSEAEGSPTDTQYF. The chain uses TRBV2 and TRBJ2-3; D may match TRBD1 or TRBD2 (5 bases each). The V gene lost 0 bases and the J gene lost 2 bases, with 12 bases spanning the gap. CDR1 and CDR2 (germline): SNHLY, FYNNEI. The CDR3 sequence is 16 residues long.